This T cell receptor (beta chain) was identified in a study of T-cell memory formation after mild COVID-19. One entry per CDR3 protein results from TCRdb running MiXCR on the 5' RACE reads. The table shows some 320,000 distinct CDR3 sequences, with 15% to 20% occurring only once. The germline gives CDR1 SGHTA, CDR2 FQGNSA. The CDR3 has 15 amino acids. V trimming: 2 bases; J trimming: 8 bases; junction bases outside the gene matches: 10. The TCR sequence derives from a man aged 18 to 30 who had mild COVID-19 (a few samples of this study predate the infection). Cell type and time point are not known. The chain couples TRBV7-2 to TRBJ1-1; 8 nucleotides line up with TRBD1. The specimen was PBMCs or a T cell subset sorted from them (not recorded which). CDR3 residues: CASSLPRTGSPEAFF. CDR3 DNA: TGTGCCAGCAGCTTACCGAGGACAGGGAGTCCCGAAGCTTTCTTT.